These 10 T cell receptor beta chains were all obtained from the same sample, sequenced in a study of technical replicates of blood from several donors. Profiling relied on immunoSEQ multiplex PCR, and the TCRdb table lists in-frame clones only, not all of them. The table has about 76,000 clones, 91% seen once. The sequenced sample consisted of T cells isolated from PBMCs. These receptors originate from a human donor in good health.

The chain couples TRBV5-1 to TRBJ1-4; perhaps TRBD1 as D (6 bases). CDR1 and CDR2 from the germline V gene are SGHRS and YFSETQ. This CDR3 is 16 amino acids long. Trimming removed 4 bases from V and 8 bases from J, with 21 bases in between. The CDR3 protein is CASSRSSGTSGEKLFF. The CDR3 DNA is TGCGCCAGCAGCCGTTCATCTGGGACATCGGGAGAAAAACTGTTTTTT.

This chain links TRBV25-1 with TRBJ1-2; D possibly corresponds to TRBD1 (6 bases). Trimming removed 5 bases at V and 8 bases at J, with 12 bases between. The CDR3 covers 12 residues. Germline CDR1 is MGHDK and CDR2 is SYGVNS. The CDR3 protein is CASSTQGRGYTF. The CDR3 DNA follows: TGTGCCAGCAGTACACAGGGACGGGGCTACACCTTC.

V gene TRBV27 combines with J gene TRBJ2-7, with TRBD2 matching over 11 bases. The CDR3 has 16 residues. V shed 8 bases and J 2 bases; nucleotides not matched to a gene: 11. CDR1 and CDR2 (germline): MNHEY, SMNVEV (reference sequence). CDR3: CASLPSGTSGPYEQYF. In DNA, the CDR3 is TGTGCCAGCCTACCCTCCGGGACTAGCGGTCCCTACGAGCAGTACTTC.

The chain joins TRBV4-1 to TRBJ1-2; D may be TRBD1 (5 bases). This CDR3 has 18 amino acids. Trimming took 5 bases from V and 8 from J, leaving 30 bases between them. Per the germline V gene, CDR1 is MGHRA and CDR2 is YSYEKL. Here the CDR3 DNA reads TGCGCCAGCAGCGATGCTTCTAGCGGGACCTCTCCCAGGCAGGGCTACACCTTC. It is translated as CASSDASSGTSPRQGYTF.

This clone was detected once. This chain uses TRBV27 with TRBJ1-5; TRBD1 matches 7 bases. V was clipped by 10 bases and J by 5 bases; unmatched bases: 5. CDR3 length: 12 residues. Germline V CDR1 and CDR2: MNHEY, SMNVEV (reference sequence). In DNA, the CDR3 is TGTGCCACCGGCACAGGGGATCAGCCCCAGCATTTT. Translated, it gives CATGTGDQPQHF.

This clone was recorded a few times. The chain is built from TRBV29-1 and TRBJ1-1; perhaps TRBD1 as D (5 bases). In germline, CDR1 is SQVTM, CDR2 ANQGSEA. Between the trimmed V and J ends, which lost 6 bases and 0 bases, there was a span of 8 bases. The CDR3 is 12 amino acids. This CDR3 reads CSVGGMNTEAFF. CDR3 DNA: TGCAGCGTGGGGGGTATGAACACTGAAGCTTTCTTT.

The V and J genes are TRBV18 and TRBJ1-4, with 10 bases identical to TRBD1. This CDR3 contains 15 residues. Germline V gene data show CDR1 as KGHSH and CDR2 as LQKENI. V was pared by 4 bases and J by 5 bases, with 4 bases of the junction left unmatched. CDR3 protein: CASSRQGAGNEKLFF. DNA of the CDR3: TGTGCCAGCTCACGACAGGGGGCAGGGAATGAAAAACTGTTTTTT.

This clone appeared once. This chain joins TRBV7-9 and TRBJ2-7; 8 bases match TRBD1. The germline CDR1 and CDR2 sequences are SEHNR and FQNEAQ (reference sequence). CDR3 length: 13 residues. Losses at the gene ends were 5 bases for V and 5 bases for J; bases not matched to a gene: 5. CDR3 residues: CASSGQGSNEQYF. In DNA form, the CDR3 reads TGTGCCAGCAGCGGACAGGGTTCCAACGAGCAGTACTTC.

The V gene is TRBV6-5, the J gene TRBJ1-2; no clear D. The CDR3 sequence is 13 residues long. Germline V gene data show CDR1 as MNHEY and CDR2 as SVGAGI. V was trimmed by 4 bases and J by 4 bases, leaving 10 bases between them. CDR3 amino acids: CASSSDGLYGYTF. CDR3 DNA: TGTGCCAGCAGTTCCGACGGACTCTATGGCTACACCTTC.

CDR3 protein: CSARQEKLFF. The CDR3 nucleotides read TGCAGTGCTAGACAGGAAAAACTGTTTTTT. The chain combines TRBV20-1 with TRBJ1-4; D gene unclear. This CDR3 contains 10 residues. CDR1 and CDR2 (germline): DFQATT, SNEGSKA (reference sequence). The germline V and J ends were trimmed by 2 bases and 8 bases, with 3 bases remaining between them.